These 25 T cell receptor beta chains were sequenced from one sample in a study of T-cell reconstitution after alpha-beta-depleted transplantation in children. Preparation of the TCRbeta library was carried out with unique molecular identifiers. One entry per CDR3 protein results from TCRdb running MiXCR on the PCR reads. The sample has about 980,000 distinct CDR3 sequences, roughly 29% seen once. The starting material was PBMCs, mostly from graft donor cells, obtained 360 days after TCRalphabeta/CD19-depleted stem cell transplant. These receptors were collected from a boy younger than two who had a stem cell transplant for SCID, so the T cells may come from the graft donor.

The chain couples TRBV29-1 to TRBJ1-1; the D gene is possibly TRBD1 (6 bases). V shed 6 bases and J shed 1 base, with 18 bases lying between them. This CDR3 is 15 amino acids long. Germline CDR1 reads SQVTM; CDR2 reads ANQGSEA. CDR3 nucleotide sequence: TGCAGCGTCCCCGACCCGTTAGGGGGGAACACTGAAGCTTTCTTT. Translation gives CSVPDPLGGNTEAFF.

This clonotype turned up a few times. V gene TRBV7-8 combines with J gene TRBJ2-3, with 11 bases fitting TRBD2. V dropped 0 bases and J dropped 8; count of bases not matched to a gene: 7. The germline CDR1 and CDR2 sequences are SGHVS and FQNEAQ. This CDR3 has 16 residues. CDR3 DNA sequence: TGTGCCAGCAGCTTAGCGGTAGCGGGGGGGCCCGGTACGCAGTATTTT. Translated, it gives CASSLAVAGGPGTQYF.

This clonotype turned up a few times. This sequence joins TRBV12-3 or TRBV12-4 and TRBJ2-3; no definite D call. The CDR3 sequence is 12 residues long. V lost 1 base and J 9 bases, leaving 8 bases between the germline ends. CDR3 amino acids: CASSLDPRTQYF. DNA for the CDR3: TGTGCCAGCAGTTTAGACCCCCGAACGCAGTATTTT.

V usage is TRBV7-9 and J usage is TRBJ2-1, with D unresolved. V was shortened by 3 bases and J by 8 bases, with 8 bases between the two germline ends. This CDR3 comprises 12 residues. Germline CDR1 and CDR2: SEHNR and FQNEAQ (reference sequence). CDR3 bases: TGTGCCAGCAGCTTTTTCTCCGATGAGCAGTTCTTC. Its protein product is CASSFFSDEQFF.

This clonotype was recorded once. The chain recombines TRBV6-1 with TRBJ2-7; 8 nucleotides align to TRBD1. CDR1 MNHNS and CDR2 SASEGT come from the germline V gene. With V trimmed by 8 bases and J by 2 bases, 8 bases remained unmatched. CDR3 length: 14 amino acids. CDR3 nucleotide sequence: TGTGCCAGCGGCAAAGGACAGGGTCCCTACGAGCAGTACTTC. Amino acid sequence: CASGKGQGPYEQYF.

This clonotype occurred a few times. The V call is TRBV7-9, the J call TRBJ2-1, with TRBD2 matching 14 bases. CDR3 size: 17 residues. Germline lookup yields CDR1 SEHNR and CDR2 FQNEAQ (reference sequence). With 6 bases clipped from V and 3 bases from J, the junction kept 7 bases outside the gene matches. CDR3 sequence (DNA): TGTGCCAGCAGTCTCGGGGGACTAGCGGGGGACTACAATGAGCAGTTCTTC. This gives the protein CASSLGGLAGDYNEQFF.

This clonotype was observed a few times. The chain recombines TRBV20-1 with TRBJ1-1, with D possibly TRBD1 on 6 matching bases. Germline CDR1 DFQATT, CDR2 SNEGSKA (reference sequence). The CDR3 extends over 13 amino acids. The V gene lost 3 bases and the J gene lost 1 base, with 9 bases spanning the gap. The CDR3 loop reads CSASRGQNTEAFF. CDR3 nucleotides: TGCAGTGCTAGCAGGGGACAGAACACTGAAGCTTTCTTT.

This chain connects TRBV4-1 to TRBJ2-2; either TRBD1 or TRBD2 may supply D (5 bases each). V was clipped by 6 bases and J by 1 base, with 9 bases between them. Per germline, CDR1 MGHRA and CDR2 YSYEKL. CDR3 size: 14 residues. CDR3 sequence: CASRGEQNTGELFF. The CDR3 nucleotides read TGCGCCAGCAGGGGGGAACAGAACACCGGGGAGCTGTTTTTT.

This clonotype came up a few times. The chain combines TRBV27 with TRBJ2-3, with a tentative D call TRBD2 (6 bases). Germline V gene lookup returns CDR1 MNHEY and CDR2 SMNVEV (reference sequence). The length of the CDR3 is 15 residues. Trimming removed 8 bases at V and 11 bases at J, with 26 bases between. The CDR3 bases are TGTGCCAGCCGCCCGTGGACAACGGGGGTGGAGAGGCAGTATTTT. It encodes CASRPWTTGVERQYF.

The V gene is TRBV5-1, the J gene TRBJ1-2, with no clear D. Germline V CDR1 and CDR2: SGHRS, YFSETQ. CDR3 size: 14 residues. Trimming left V 4 bases short and J 4 bases short, with 14 bases between. CDR3 sequence: CASSPGRSTYGYTF. The DNA for the CDR3 is TGCGCCAGCAGCCCAGGACGGAGCACCTATGGCTACACCTTC.

This clonotype was observed a single time. V gene TRBV6-6 combines with J gene TRBJ1-5, with D maybe TRBD1 (6 bases). Germline V CDR1 and CDR2: MNHNY, SVGAGI (reference sequence). The CDR3 has 13 amino acids. Trimming left V 8 bases short and J 7 bases short, with 15 bases between. The CDR3 loop reads CASCWGAEQPQHF. DNA for the CDR3: TGTGCCAGCTGTTGGGGGGCGGAACAGCCCCAGCATTTT.

At least ten counts were recorded for this clonotype. CDR3 DNA sequence: TGCAGTGCTAGACCGGGGGGGCGGTACAATGAGCAGTTCTTC. It encodes CSARPGGRYNEQFF. This chain joins TRBV20-1 and TRBJ2-1; 8 bases map to TRBD2. Losses at the gene ends were 2 bases for V and 4 bases for J; bases not matched to a gene: 4. Per the germline V gene, CDR1 is DFQATT and CDR2 is SNEGSKA (reference sequence). The CDR3 extends over 14 amino acids.

This chain connects TRBV6-5 to TRBJ1-1, with D unresolved. Germline CDR1 is MNHEY and CDR2 is SVGAGI. V was shortened by 0 bases and J by 5 bases, with 13 bases between the two germline ends. The CDR3 runs 15 residues. The CDR3 here is CASSYSTVGGTEAFF. CDR3 DNA sequence: TGTGCCAGCAGTTACTCGACTGTGGGAGGAACTGAAGCTTTCTTT.

This rearrangement joins TRBV5-6 to TRBJ2-1, with 9 positions matching TRBD1. The germline gives CDR1 SGHDT, CDR2 YYEEEE. Trimming cost V 4 bases and J 3 bases; bases outside gene matches: 5. The CDR3 is 15 residues long. The CDR3 protein is CASSARTGVYNEQFF. The CDR3, as DNA: TGTGCCAGCAGCGCCAGGACAGGGGTCTACAATGAGCAGTTCTTC.

This clonotype was detected only a few times. The CDR3 is CASWGTSGAPGEQFF. The CDR3, as DNA: TGTGCCAGCTGGGGGACTAGCGGGGCCCCTGGGGAGCAGTTCTTC. This chain joins TRBV12-3 or TRBV12-4 and TRBJ2-1; 13 bases agree with TRBD2. The junction had 11 bases not matched to a gene; V was cut back by 8 bases and J by 10 bases. This CDR3 comprises 15 residues.

This clonotype was observed a handful of times. The chain links TRBV18 to TRBJ1-6; TRBD1 agrees at 8 bases. The CDR3 covers 16 residues. V lost 2 bases, J lost 9 bases, and 9 bases stayed unmatched. Germline loops: CDR1 KGHSH, CDR2 LQKENI. CDR3 DNA: TGTGCCAGCTCACCAGACAGCGTGACAGGGGCTTCACCCCTCCACTTT. Its protein product is CASSPDSVTGASPLHF.

The chain's CDR3 is CASSRTGGQTLYGYTF. The CDR3 bases are TGTGCCAGCAGTCGAACCGGCGGTCAGACCCTCTATGGCTACACCTTC. The V call is TRBV6-1, the J call TRBJ1-2; D gene uncertain. Germline V gene sequence: CDR1 MNHNS, CDR2 SASEGT. Trimming took 5 bases from V and 4 from J, leaving 20 bases between them. The CDR3 has 16 amino acids.

This clonotype has at least ten counts. The V gene is TRBV3-1, the J gene TRBJ2-5; 11 positions match TRBD2. CDR3 size: 17 residues. V gave up 0 bases and J gave up 5 bases; unmatched junction bases: 8. CDR1 and CDR2 (germline): LGHDT, YNNKEL (reference sequence). CDR3 in DNA: TGTGCCAGCAGCCAAGAGGGTACTAGCGGGGGCGACGAGACCCAGTACTTC. Encoded protein: CASSQEGTSGGDETQYF.

The table lists this clonotype with a few counts. The chain joins TRBV29-1 to TRBJ2-5; 7 positions agree with TRBD1. The CDR3 is 12 amino acids. Germline V CDR1 and CDR2: SQVTM, ANQGSEA. With 8 bases clipped from V and 2 bases from J, the junction kept 5 bases outside the gene matches. CDR3 loop: CSTDRDQETQYF. Written as DNA, the CDR3 is TGCAGCACCGACAGGGATCAAGAGACCCAGTACTTC.

With regard to this clonotype: At one end the junction does not follow the germline gene, possibly because of a read error. This chain links TRBV10-3 with TRBJ2-3; D tentatively reads TRBD1 or TRBD2 (5 bases each). Germline loops: CDR1 ENHRY, CDR2 SYGVKD. This CDR3 is 13 amino acids long. The CDR3 coding sequence is TGTGCCATCGGGGGTTCTAGCACTGATACGCAGTATTTT. It codes for CAIGGSSTDTQYF.

This clonotype has just one count. The rearrangement uses TRBV28 and TRBJ2-3; TRBD1 is a possible D gene (6 bases). CDR3 size: 15 residues. Germline lookup yields CDR1 MDHEN and CDR2 SYDVKM. Deletions cut 1 base from V and 4 bases from J, with 12 bases between. The CDR3 nucleotides are TGTGCCAGCAGTTTATCCGGGACATCGGCAGATACGCAGTATTTT. This translates into CASSLSGTSADTQYF. Full variable domain (outside the CDR3, taken from reference TRBV28 and TRBJ2-3): DVKVTQSSRYLVKRTGEKVFLECVQDMDHENMFWYRQDPGLGLRLIYFSYDVKMKEKGDIPEGYSVSREKKERFSLILESASTNQTSMYLCASSLSGTSADTQYFGPGTRLTVL.

In its sample, this clonotype was seen a few times. J is TRBJ2-4 and V is TRBV27; D gene ambiguous. CDR1 and CDR2 (germline): MNHEY, SMNVEV (reference sequence). The ends were cut back, 7 bases at V and 6 bases at J, with 19 bases in the middle. The CDR3 is 15 residues long. The chain's CDR3 is CASIPSYGTGNIQYF. Written as DNA, the CDR3 is TGTGCCAGCATTCCTTCGTATGGTACTGGAAACATTCAGTACTTC.

For the CDR3, the DNA is TGTGCCAGCAGCTCTTCCCGAGGGGCCAATGTTCAGTACTTC. Translating gives CASSSSRGANVQYF. This rearrangement joins TRBV13 to TRBJ2-4, with D perhaps being TRBD1 or TRBD2 (5 bases each). The CDR3 loop spans 14 amino acids. Trimming cost V 4 bases and J 11 bases, with 18 bases left between them. The V gene's germline CDR1 is PRHDT and CDR2 FYEKMQ (reference sequence). Combining the CDR3 with reference TRBV13 and TRBJ2-4 gives the whole variable domain AAGVIQSPRHLIKEKRETATLKCYPIPRHDTVYWYQQGPGQDPQFLISFYEKMQSDKGSIPDRFSAQQFSDYHSELNMSSLELGDSALYFCASSSSRGANVQYFGAGTRLSVL.

The chain recombines TRBV14 with TRBJ2-1; tentative D call: TRBD2 (6 bases). The germline CDR1 and CDR2 sequences are SGHDN and FVKESK. V lost 4 bases and J lost 6, with 13 bases in between. This CDR3 region has 14 residues. The CDR3 loop reads CASSPRWGGNEQFF. Here the CDR3 DNA reads TGTGCCAGCAGCCCAAGATGGGGAGGCAATGAGCAGTTCTTC. Together with reference TRBV14 and TRBJ2-1, the CDR3 gives the full variable domain: EAGVTQFPSHSVIEKGQTVTLRCDPISGHDNLYWYRRVMGKEIKFLLHFVKESKQDESGMPNNRFLAERTGGTYSTLKVQPAELEDSGVYFCASSPRWGGNEQFFGPGTRLTVL.

This clonotype was counted a few times. The chain joins TRBV5-1 to TRBJ1-2; no definite D call. The germline gives CDR1 SGHRS, CDR2 YFSETQ. The CDR3 is 14 residues long. V lost 0 bases to trimming and J lost 2 bases, with 8 bases between them. The CDR3 protein is CASSLAPGNYGYTF. The CDR3 nucleotides are TGCGCCAGCAGCTTGGCCCCGGGAAACTATGGCTACACCTTC.